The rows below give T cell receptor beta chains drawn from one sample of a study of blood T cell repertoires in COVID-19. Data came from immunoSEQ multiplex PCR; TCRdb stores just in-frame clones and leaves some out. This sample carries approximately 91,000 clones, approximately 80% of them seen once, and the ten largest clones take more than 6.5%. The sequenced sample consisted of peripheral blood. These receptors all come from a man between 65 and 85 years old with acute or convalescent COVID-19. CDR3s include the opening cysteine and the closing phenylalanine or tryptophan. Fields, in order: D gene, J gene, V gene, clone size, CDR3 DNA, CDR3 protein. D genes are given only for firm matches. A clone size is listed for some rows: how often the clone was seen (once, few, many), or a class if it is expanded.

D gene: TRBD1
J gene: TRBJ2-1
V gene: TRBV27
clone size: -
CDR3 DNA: TGTGCCAGCAGTCTCGGGACAGGCTTCTACAATGAGCAGTTCTTC
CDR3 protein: CASSLGTGFYNEQFF

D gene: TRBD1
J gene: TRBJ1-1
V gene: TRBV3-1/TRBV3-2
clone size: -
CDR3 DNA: TGTGCCAGCAGCCAGGGTTACAGGGGAGGCACTGAAGCTTTCTTT
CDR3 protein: CASSQGYRGGTEAFF

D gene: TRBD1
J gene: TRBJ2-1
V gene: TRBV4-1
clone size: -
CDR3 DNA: TGCGCCAGCAGCCAACCAACAGGGGCCCTTAGCTCCTACAATGAGCAGTTCTTC
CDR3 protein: CASSQPTGALSSYNEQFF

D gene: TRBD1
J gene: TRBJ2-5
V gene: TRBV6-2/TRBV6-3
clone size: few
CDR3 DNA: TGTGCCAGCAGTTCGACAGGGGGCCTCCGAGAGACCCAGTACTTC
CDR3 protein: CASSSTGGLRETQYF

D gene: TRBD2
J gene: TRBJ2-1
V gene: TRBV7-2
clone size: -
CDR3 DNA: TGTGCCAGCAGCTTAGCGTACGGGGGGGCCTACAATGAGCAGTTCTTC
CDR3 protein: CASSLAYGGAYNEQFF

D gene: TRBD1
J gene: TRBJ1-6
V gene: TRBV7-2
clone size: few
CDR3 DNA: TGTGCCAGCAGCTTAGTTGGCCAGGGGGTTCGAAATTCACCCCTCCACTTT
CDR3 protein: CASSLVGQGVRNSPLHF

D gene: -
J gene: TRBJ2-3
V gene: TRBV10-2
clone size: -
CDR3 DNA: TGCGCCAGCCGACTAACAACAGGGAATACATTGGATACGCAGTATTTT
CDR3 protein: CASRLTTGNTLDTQYF

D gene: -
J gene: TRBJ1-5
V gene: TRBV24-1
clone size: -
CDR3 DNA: TGTGCCACCAGTGATTACACTAGCAATCAGCCCCAGCATTTT
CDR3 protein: CATSDYTSNQPQHF

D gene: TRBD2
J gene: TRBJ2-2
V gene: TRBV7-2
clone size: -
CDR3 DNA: TGTGCCAGCAGCTTTTCCCTAGCGGGTAACACCGGGGAGCTGTTTTTT
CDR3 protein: CASSFSLAGNTGELFF

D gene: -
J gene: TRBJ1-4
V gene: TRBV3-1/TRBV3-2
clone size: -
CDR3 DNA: TGTGCCAGCAGCCACCAAGGTGGGGGGATGGGCGAAAAACTGTTTTTT
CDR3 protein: CASSHQGGGMGEKLFF

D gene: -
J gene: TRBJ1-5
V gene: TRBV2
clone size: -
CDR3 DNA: TGTGCCAGCGGTACTCCGAGCAATCAGCCCCAGCATTTT
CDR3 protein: CASGTPSNQPQHF

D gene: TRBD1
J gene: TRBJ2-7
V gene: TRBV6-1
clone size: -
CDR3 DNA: TGTGCCAGCAGTGAAATCCCCAGGACAGGAGCCGAGCAGTACTTC
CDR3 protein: CASSEIPRTGAEQYF

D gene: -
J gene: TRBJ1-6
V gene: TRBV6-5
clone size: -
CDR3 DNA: TGTGCCAGCAGTCGGGGGGTTGATTCACCCCTCCACTTT
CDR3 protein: CASSRGVDSPLHF

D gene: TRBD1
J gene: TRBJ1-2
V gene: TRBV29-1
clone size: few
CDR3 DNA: TGCAGCGTTGCACCATTAAGTAGACAGGGGGGCTACACCTTC
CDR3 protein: CSVAPLSRQGGYTF